The clone carrying this T cell receptor (beta chain) was seen a few times. Its target is unknown. The data were taken from a study of Graves' ophthalmopathy and Graves' hyperthyroidism. Hyperthyroidism showing no ophthalmopathy within 18 months of follow-up was stable. Included hyperthyroidism patients were aged 18 to 65 and newly diagnosed (under 2 months' duration). Other autoimmune disease, uncontrolled infection, pregnancy and lactation led to exclusion. The CDR3 is 14 amino acids. V shed 1 base and J shed 5 bases, with 6 bases lying between them. Germline V gives CDR1 LNHDA, CDR2 SQIVND (reference sequence). Scientists amplified the TCR beta CDR3 regions from RNA transcripts. HTBI-primed first-round RT-PCR preceded second-round multiplex PCR. TCRdb fed the multiplex PCR reads into MiXCR, producing one record per CDR3 protein. The sample carries about 620,000 distinct CDR3 sequences, about 20% recorded once.

General study results and limits: From stable hyperthyroidism, ophthalmopathy was separated by a 13-signature model with 85% to 90% sensitivity and around 80% specificity.

The sequencing input was peripheral blood. This chain uses TRBV19 with TRBJ1-6, with unresolved D. The clonotype was recovered from a woman younger than 35 with stable Graves' hyperthyroidism. Some clones in this sample may be carry-over from other donors' samples. For the CDR3, the DNA is TGTGCCAGTAGTATAGGAGGGAATAATTCACCCCTCCACTTT. It translates to CASSIGGNNSPLHF.